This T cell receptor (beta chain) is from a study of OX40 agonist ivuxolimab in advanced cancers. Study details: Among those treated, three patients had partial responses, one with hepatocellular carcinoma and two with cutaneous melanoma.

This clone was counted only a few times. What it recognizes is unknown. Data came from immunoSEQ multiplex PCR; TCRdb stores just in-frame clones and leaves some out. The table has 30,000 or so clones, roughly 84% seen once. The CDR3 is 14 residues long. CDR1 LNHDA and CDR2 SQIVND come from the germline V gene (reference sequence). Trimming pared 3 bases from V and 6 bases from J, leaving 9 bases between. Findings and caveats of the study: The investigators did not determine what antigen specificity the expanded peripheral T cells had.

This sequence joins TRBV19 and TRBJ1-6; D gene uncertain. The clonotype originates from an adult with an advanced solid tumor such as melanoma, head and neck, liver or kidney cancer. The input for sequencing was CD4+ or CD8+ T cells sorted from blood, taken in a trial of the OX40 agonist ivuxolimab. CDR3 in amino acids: CASSMGSGNSPLHF. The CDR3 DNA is TGTGCCAGTAGTATGGGGAGTGGTAATTCACCCCTCCACTTT.